This T cell receptor (beta chain) was found in a study of T cells in Graves' hyperthyroidism and ophthalmopathy. The V and J ends lost 4 bases and 5 bases, in that order; junction bases with no gene match: 13. The CDR3 length is 16 residues. CDR1 SGHRS and CDR2 YFSETQ come from the germline V gene. Amplified regions were TCR beta CDR3 sequences from RNA transcripts. A first-round RT-PCR of the TCR CDR3 used the HTBI primer set. TCRdb used MiXCR to reprocess the multiplex PCR reads, holding one entry per CDR3 protein. This repertoire shows more than 250,000 distinct CDR3 sequences, approximately 14% found once; its top ten account for under 35%. This clonotype was observed many times.

The receptor was derived from a woman in her fifties or sixties with Graves' hyperthyroidism that later progressed to Graves' ophthalmopathy. The chain joins TRBV5-1 to TRBJ2-7; 9 positions match TRBD2. Input material: blood. CDR3 residues: CASSGSGSGRLDEQYF. The CDR3 DNA reads TGCGCCAGCAGCGGCAGTGGTAGCGGGAGACTTGACGAGCAGTACTTC.